This T cell receptor beta chain was sequenced for a study of T cell clones after liver transplantation (dated by TCRdb to about 2019). For context, the study as a whole: ITN030ST, the source of the samples, was a randomized trial that attempted immunosuppression withdrawal within 2 years of liver transplantation. After a pre-transplant mixed lymphocyte reaction, TCRbeta sequencing was used to pinpoint donor-reactive T cell clones, which were subsequently tracked in post-transplant blood. Third party-reactive TCRbeta sequences from pre-transplant MLRs were also identified as an antigen-independent comparator for donor-reactive sequences. Of the eight recipients, a few were HCV-positive, while the remaining recipients had been transplanted for non-autoimmune, non-viral indications. No induction therapy was given to the subjects, and standard immunosuppression was administered until randomization at 12-24 months post-transplant. Tolerance meant complete immunosuppression withdrawal for at least one year without liver enzymes rising beyond twice the upper limit of normal. Blood samples were taken pre-transplant, pre-randomization before withdrawal, and post-randomization after full withdrawal or failed withdrawal. Of the 8 liver transplant recipients making up the studied cohort, 3 were classified as tolerant and 5 as non-tolerant.

High-throughput TCRbeta CDR3 sequencing of frozen genomic DNA was performed by immunoSEQ, with PCR amplification, mapping, bias correction and internal controls included. In the original analysis: Productive rearrangements were kept, and unique TCRbeta sequences were defined by CDR3 nucleotide sequence plus V and J gene. For a sequence to be called donor-reactive, it needed a frequency of at least 0.01% and at least 5-fold expansion in CFSE-low cells compared with unstimulated pre-transplant cells. Minimum frequency thresholds were set for each subject based on the unstimulated sample with the lowest template count, ensuring at least 90% detection power. Jensen-Shannon divergence between the top 1000 TCRbeta sequences post-transplant and pre-transplant was used to measure repertoire turnover. Two-sided Fisher's exact tests were used to test for changes in how often donor-reactive sequences were detected. The clones in this table, taken by TCRdb from immuneACCESS, are in-frame only. Not every clone is retained; where verified, under half of the shortfall comes from an unresolved V gene, and the cause of the rest is unknown. The V and J calls and the clone size are those of that table, but D and trimming were determined from the DNA. Present in this sample are some 60,000 clones, over 55% of which were seen just once. The ten largest clones take up approximately 15% of the sample.

The time point label, read with the paper, signifies: pre-transplant. Unstimulated PBMCs, after thawing, were stained for CD3, CD4 and CD8 and then FACS-sorted into CD3+CD4+ and CD3+CD8+ populations. Randomization to immunosuppression withdrawal applied to every one of the 8 studied subjects. The Qiagen DNeasy Blood and Tissue Kit was used to isolate genomic DNA. Looking up the germline V gene yields CDR1 ENHRY and CDR2 SYGVKD. V ends up 4 bases short and J 7 bases short, with an unmatched junction base count of 5. The CDR3 covers 16 residues, taking in both the cysteine and the phenylalanine. Only the CDR3 DNA is retained, 48 bases long and in frame from the first base. What the study reported, not specific to this receptor: A greater decline was seen for donor-reactive sequences than for third party-reactive sequences, suggesting partial antigen-specific deletion unrelated to withdrawal success. Because allograft tissue specimens were not available, migration of donor-reactive T cells into the graft, rather than deletion, may have occurred. In 5 of 8 subjects, circulating donor-reactive CD4 TCRbeta sequences decreased significantly after transplant, regardless of tolerance or HCV status. After accounting for repertoire turnover, donor-reactive detection was significantly reduced in 7 of 8 subjects for CD4 and 8 of 8 for CD8. Low numbers of available donor cells limited the measurable donor-reactive repertoire in a couple of subjects. Conclusions were preliminary, limited by small, heterogeneous patient numbers and non-standardized post-transplant time points.

This clone was recorded a few times. Its binding antigen is unknown. Base qualities were left out, and no much larger clone turns up one base away. The sample in question was CD4+ T cells from blood, obtained before liver transplant. This receptor chain uses TRBV10-3 and TRBJ1-6; TRBD1 lines up with 12 middle nucleotides. The receptor was derived from a human donor who received a liver transplant. The CDR3 region has the sequence CAISAGTGGENSPLHF. The nucleotides are TGTGCCATCAGTGCCGGGACAGGGGGCGAAAATTCACCCCTCCACTTT.